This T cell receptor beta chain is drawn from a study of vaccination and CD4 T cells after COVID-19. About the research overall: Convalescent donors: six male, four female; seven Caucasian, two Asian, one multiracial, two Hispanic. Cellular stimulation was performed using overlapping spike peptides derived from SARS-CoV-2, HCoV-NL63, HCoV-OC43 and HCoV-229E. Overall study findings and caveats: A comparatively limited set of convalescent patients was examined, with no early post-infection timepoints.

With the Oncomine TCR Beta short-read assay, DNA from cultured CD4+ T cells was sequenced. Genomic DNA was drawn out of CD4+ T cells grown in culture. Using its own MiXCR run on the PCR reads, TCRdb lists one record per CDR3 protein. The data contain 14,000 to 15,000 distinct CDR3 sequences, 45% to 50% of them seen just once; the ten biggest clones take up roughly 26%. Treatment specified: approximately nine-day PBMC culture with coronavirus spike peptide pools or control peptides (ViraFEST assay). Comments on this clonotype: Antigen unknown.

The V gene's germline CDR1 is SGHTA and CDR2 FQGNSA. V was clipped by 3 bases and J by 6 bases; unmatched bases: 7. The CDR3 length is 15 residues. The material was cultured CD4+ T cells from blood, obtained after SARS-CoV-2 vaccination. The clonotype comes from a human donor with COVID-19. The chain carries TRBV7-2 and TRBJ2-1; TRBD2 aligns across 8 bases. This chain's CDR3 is CASSFTRGGRNEQFF. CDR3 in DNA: TGTGCCAGCAGCTTTACCCGGGGGGGCCGCAATGAGCAGTTCTTC. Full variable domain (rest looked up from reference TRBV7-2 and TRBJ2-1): GAGVSQSPSNKVTEKGKDVELRCDPISGHTALYWYRQSLGQGLEFLIYFQGNSAPDKSGLPSDRFSAERTGGSVSTLTIQRTQQEDSAVYLCASSFTRGGRNEQFFGPGTRLTVL.